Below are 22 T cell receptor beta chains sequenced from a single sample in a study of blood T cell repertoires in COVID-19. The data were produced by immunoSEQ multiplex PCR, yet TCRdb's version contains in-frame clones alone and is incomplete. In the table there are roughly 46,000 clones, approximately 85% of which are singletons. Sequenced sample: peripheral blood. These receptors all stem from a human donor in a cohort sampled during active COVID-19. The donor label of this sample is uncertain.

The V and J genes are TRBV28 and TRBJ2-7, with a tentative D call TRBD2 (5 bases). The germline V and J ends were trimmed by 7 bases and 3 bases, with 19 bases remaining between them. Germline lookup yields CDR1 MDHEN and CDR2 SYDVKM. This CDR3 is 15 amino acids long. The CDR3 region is CASTDSGAGNYEQYF. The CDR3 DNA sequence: TGTGCCAGCACTGATTCGGGCGCCGGGAACTACGAGCAGTACTTC. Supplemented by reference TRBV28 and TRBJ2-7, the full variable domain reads DVKVTQSSRYLVKRTGEKVFLECVQDMDHENMFWYRQDPGLGLRLIYFSYDVKMKEKGDIPEGYSVSREKKERFSLILESASTNQTSMYLCASTDSGAGNYEQYFGPGTRLTVT.

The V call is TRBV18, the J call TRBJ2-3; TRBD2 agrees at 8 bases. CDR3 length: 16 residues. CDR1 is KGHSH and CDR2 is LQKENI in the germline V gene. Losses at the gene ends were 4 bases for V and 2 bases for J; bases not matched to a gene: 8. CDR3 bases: TGTGCCAGCTCACGGCCGGGCGGGGGGACCACAGATACGCAGTATTTT. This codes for CASSRPGGGTTDTQYF.

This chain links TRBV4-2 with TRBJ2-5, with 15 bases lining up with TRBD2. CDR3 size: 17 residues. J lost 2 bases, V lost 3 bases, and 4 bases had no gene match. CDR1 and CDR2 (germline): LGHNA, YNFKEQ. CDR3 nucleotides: TGTGCCAGCAGCCAGACCGGGACTAGCGGGGGGCAAGAGACCCAGTACTTC. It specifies CASSQTGTSGGQETQYF.

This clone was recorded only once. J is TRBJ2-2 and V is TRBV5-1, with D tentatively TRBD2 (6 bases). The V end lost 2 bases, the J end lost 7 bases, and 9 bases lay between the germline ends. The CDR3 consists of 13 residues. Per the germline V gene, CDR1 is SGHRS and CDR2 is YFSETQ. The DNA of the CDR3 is TGCGCCAGCAGCTTTAAGACTAGCGGGGAGCTGTTTTTT. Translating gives CASSFKTSGELFF.

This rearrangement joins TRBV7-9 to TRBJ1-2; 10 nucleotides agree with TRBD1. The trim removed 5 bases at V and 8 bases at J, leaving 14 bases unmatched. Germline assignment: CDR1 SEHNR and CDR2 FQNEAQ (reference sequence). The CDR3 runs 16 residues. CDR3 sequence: CASSLGTGAGMWGYTF. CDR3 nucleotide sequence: TGTGCCAGCAGCCTCGGGACAGGGGCAGGAATGTGGGGCTACACCTTC.

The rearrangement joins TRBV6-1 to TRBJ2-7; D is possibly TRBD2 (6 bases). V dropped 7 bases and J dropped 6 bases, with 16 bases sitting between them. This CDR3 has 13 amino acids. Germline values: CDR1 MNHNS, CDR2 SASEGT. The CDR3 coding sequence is TGTGCCAGCACCGCGGGACCCGCCACCGAGCAGTACTTC. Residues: CASTAGPATEQYF.

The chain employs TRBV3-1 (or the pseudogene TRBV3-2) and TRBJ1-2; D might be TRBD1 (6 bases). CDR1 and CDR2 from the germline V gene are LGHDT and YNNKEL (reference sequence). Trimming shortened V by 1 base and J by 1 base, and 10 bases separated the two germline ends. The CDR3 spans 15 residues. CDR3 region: CASSQAQGRNYGYTF. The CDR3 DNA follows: TGTGCCAGCAGCCAAGCGCAGGGGCGTAACTATGGCTACACCTTC.

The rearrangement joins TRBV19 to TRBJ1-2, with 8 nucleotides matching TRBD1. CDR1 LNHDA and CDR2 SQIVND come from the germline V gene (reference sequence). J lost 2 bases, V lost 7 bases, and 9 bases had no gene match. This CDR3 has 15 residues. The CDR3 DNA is TGTGCCAGTAACTTTCAACGGACAGGGAACTATGGCTACACCTTC. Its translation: CASNFQRTGNYGYTF.

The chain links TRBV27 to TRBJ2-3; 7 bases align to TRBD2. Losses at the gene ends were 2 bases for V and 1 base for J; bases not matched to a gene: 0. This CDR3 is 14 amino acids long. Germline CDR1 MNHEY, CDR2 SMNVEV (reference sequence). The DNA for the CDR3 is TGTGCCAGCAGTTTACGGGGGGGCACAGATACGCAGTATTTT. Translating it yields CASSLRGGTDTQYF.

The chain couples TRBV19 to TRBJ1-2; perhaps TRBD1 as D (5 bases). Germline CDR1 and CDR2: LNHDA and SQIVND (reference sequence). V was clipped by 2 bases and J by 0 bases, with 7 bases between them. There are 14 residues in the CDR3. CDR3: CASSILTANYGYTF. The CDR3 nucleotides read TGTGCCAGTAGTATACTGACAGCTAACTATGGCTACACCTTC.

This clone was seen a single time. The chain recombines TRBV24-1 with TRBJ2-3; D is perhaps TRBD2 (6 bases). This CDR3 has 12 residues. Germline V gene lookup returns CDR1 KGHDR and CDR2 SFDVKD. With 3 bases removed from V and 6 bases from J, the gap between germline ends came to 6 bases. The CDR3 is CATSDRGDTQYF. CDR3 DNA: TGTGCCACCAGTGATCGGGGGGATACGCAGTATTTT.

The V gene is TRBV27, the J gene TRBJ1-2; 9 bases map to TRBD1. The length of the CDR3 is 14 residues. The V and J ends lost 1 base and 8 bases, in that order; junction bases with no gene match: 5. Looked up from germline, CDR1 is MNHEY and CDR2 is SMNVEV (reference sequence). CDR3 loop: CASSLLQGAGGYTF. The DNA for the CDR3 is TGTGCCAGCAGTTTATTACAGGGGGCTGGGGGCTACACCTTC.

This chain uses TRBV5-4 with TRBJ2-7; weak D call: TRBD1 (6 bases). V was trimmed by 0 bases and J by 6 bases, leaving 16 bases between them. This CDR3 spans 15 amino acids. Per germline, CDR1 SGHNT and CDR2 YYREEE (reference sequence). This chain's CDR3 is CASSLGWAGDGEQYF. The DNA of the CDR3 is TGTGCCAGCAGCTTGGGATGGGCAGGGGACGGCGAGCAGTACTTC.

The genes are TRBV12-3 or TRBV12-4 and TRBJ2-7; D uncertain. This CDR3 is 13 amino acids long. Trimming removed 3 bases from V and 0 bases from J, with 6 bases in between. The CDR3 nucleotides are TGTGCCAGCAGTTTTCCCCGCTCCTACGAGCAGTACTTC. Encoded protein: CASSFPRSYEQYF.

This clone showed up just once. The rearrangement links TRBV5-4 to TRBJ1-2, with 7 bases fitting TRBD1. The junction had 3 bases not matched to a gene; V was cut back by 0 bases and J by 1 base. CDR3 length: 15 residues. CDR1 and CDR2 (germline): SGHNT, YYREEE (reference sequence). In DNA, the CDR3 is TGTGCCAGCAGCTTGGGGACAGGCGTTAACTATGGCTACACCTTC. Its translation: CASSLGTGVNYGYTF.

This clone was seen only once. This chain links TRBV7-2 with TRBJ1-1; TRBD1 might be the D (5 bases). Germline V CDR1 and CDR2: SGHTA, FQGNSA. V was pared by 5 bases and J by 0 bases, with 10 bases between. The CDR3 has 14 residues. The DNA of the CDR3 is TGTGCCAGCAGCCAGACAGTTATGAACACTGAAGCTTTCTTT. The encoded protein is CASSQTVMNTEAFF.

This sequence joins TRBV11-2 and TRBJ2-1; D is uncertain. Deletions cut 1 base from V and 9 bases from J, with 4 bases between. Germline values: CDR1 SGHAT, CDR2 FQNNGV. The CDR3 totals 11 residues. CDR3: CASSLGIEQFF. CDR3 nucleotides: TGTGCCAGCAGCTTAGGTATTGAGCAGTTCTTC. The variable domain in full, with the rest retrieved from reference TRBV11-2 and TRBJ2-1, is EAGVAQSPRYKIIEKRQSVAFWCNPISGHATLYWYQQILGQGPKLLIQFQNNGVVDDSQLPKDRFSAERLKGVDSTLKIQPAKLEDSAVYLCASSLGIEQFFGPGTRLTVL.

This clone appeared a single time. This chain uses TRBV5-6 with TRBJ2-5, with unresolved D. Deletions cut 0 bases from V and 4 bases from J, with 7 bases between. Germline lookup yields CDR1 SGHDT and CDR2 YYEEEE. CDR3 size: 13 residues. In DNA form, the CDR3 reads TGTGCCAGCAGCTTGGGTCTGAGAGAGACCCAGTACTTC. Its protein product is CASSLGLRETQYF.

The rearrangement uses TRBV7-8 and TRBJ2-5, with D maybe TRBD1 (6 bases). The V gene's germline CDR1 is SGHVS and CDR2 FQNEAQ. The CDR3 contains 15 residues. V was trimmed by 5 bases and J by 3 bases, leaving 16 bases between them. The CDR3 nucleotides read TGTGCCAGCAGCGAAGGACTCAACAGGGAAGAGACCCAGTACTTC. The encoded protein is CASSEGLNREETQYF.

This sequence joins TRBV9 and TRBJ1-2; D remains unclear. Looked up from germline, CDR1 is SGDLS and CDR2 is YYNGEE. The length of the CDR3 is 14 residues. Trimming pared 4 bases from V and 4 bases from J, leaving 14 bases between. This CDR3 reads CASSPARESYGYTF. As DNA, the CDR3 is TGTGCCAGCAGCCCGGCGAGGGAATCCTATGGCTACACCTTC.

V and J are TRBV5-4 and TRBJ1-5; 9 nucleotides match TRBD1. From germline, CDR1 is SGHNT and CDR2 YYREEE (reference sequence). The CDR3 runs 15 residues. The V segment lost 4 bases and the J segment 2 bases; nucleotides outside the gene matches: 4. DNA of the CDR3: TGTGCCAGCAGCCTACAGGGGGCCCGCAATCAGCCCCAGCATTTT. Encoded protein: CASSLQGARNQPQHF.

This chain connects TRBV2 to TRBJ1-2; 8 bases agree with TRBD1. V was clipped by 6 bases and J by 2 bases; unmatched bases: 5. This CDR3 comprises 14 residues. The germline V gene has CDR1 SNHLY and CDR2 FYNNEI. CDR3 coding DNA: TGTGCCAGCAGGAAGGGACAGGCCAACTATGGCTACACCTTC. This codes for CASRKGQANYGYTF.